One sample yielded the 23 T cell receptor beta chains listed below, sequenced in a study of T cell responses to AZD1222 COVID-19 vaccine. Method: immunoSEQ multiplex PCR; TCRdb's copy keeps in-frame clones and lacks some. The data hold around 200,000 clones, with 88% observed a single time. The input for sequencing was peripheral blood, taken on day 0 of AZD1222 vaccination. The receptor set was obtained from an adult in good health.

V and J are TRBV9 and TRBJ1-4; D gene ambiguous. The CDR3 spans 15 residues. Germline CDR1 SGDLS, CDR2 YYNGEE. V lost 0 bases, J lost 0 bases, and 6 bases lay in between. Here the CDR3 reads CASSVDASTNEKLFF. DNA of the CDR3: TGTGCCAGCAGCGTAGATGCATCAACTAATGAAAAACTGTTTTTT.

The chain employs TRBV5-8 and TRBJ1-1, with a tentative D call TRBD1 (6 bases). This CDR3 spans 13 amino acids. Germline V CDR1 and CDR2: SGHTS, YDEGEE. Between the trimmed V and J ends, which lost 2 bases and 4 bases, there was a span of 9 bases. Here the CDR3 reads CASSLTRGTEAFF. CDR3 sequence (DNA): TGTGCCAGCAGCTTAACCAGGGGCACTGAAGCTTTCTTT.

The chain uses TRBV5-8 and TRBJ1-1, with no clear D. This CDR3 spans 14 amino acids. Germline lookup yields CDR1 SGHTS and CDR2 YDEGEE. Trimming pared 1 base from V and 1 base from J, leaving 8 bases between. The CDR3 spells CASSLRAENTEAFF. The CDR3, as DNA: TGTGCCAGCAGCTTGCGGGCCGAGAACACTGAAGCTTTCTTT.

The chain uses TRBV3-1 (or the pseudogene TRBV3-2) and TRBJ1-5, with 10 bases fitting TRBD1. The CDR3 sequence is 15 residues long. V lost 1 base to trimming and J lost 6 bases; unmatched junction nucleotides: 3. Germline V lookup: CDR1 LGHDT, CDR2 YNNKEL (reference sequence). This chain's CDR3 is CASSQGQGAGQPQHF. The CDR3 DNA reads as TGTGCCAGCAGCCAAGGACAGGGGGCCGGTCAGCCCCAGCATTTT.

This chain uses TRBV19 with TRBJ1-1, with no clear D. V was cut by 6 bases and J by 7 bases, with 24 bases left in between. The CDR3 is 16 amino acids. CDR1 and CDR2 from the germline V gene are LNHDA and SQIVND (reference sequence). This chain's CDR3 is CASSPTPDGSPGEAFF. CDR3 in DNA: TGTGCCAGTAGCCCTACCCCCGACGGGTCCCCAGGTGAAGCTTTCTTT.

Concerning this clone: A read error may account for a junction end that differs from germline. The chain employs TRBV28 and TRBJ2-7; D uncertain. Looked up from germline, CDR1 is MDHEN and CDR2 is SYDVKM. The CDR3 has 11 amino acids. CDR3 sequence (DNA): TGTGCCAGCAGTTTGTCGTCCACGTTTCTATTC. Its translation: CASSLSSTFLF.

V gene TRBV5-6 combines with J gene TRBJ2-7; 11 bases match TRBD2. Germline CDR1 SGHDT, CDR2 YYEEEE. This CDR3 region has 15 residues. V lost 0 bases, J lost 2 bases, and 1 base stayed unmatched. The CDR3 spells CASSLVSGRAYEQYF. CDR3 nucleotide sequence: TGTGCCAGCAGCTTGGTTAGCGGGAGGGCCTACGAGCAGTACTTC.

The V and J genes are TRBV13 and TRBJ2-3; 10 bases agree with TRBD2. V was clipped by 3 bases and J by 4 bases; unmatched bases: 7. Germline loops: CDR1 PRHDT, CDR2 FYEKMQ (reference sequence). The CDR3 runs 16 residues. CDR3 nucleotide sequence: TGTGCCAGCAGCTTTAGCGGGAGGACCAGCGCAGATACGCAGTATTTT. Translated, it gives CASSFSGRTSADTQYF.

The chain combines TRBV24-1 with TRBJ2-6; no reliable D call. Germline V gene data show CDR1 as KGHDR and CDR2 as SFDVKD. The germline V and J ends were trimmed by 3 bases and 2 bases, with 10 bases remaining between them. CDR3 length: 16 residues. CDR3 region: CATSDPVVPGANVLTF. DNA of the CDR3: TGTGCCACCAGTGATCCGGTCGTTCCTGGGGCCAACGTCCTGACTTTC.

The V call is TRBV6-5, the J call TRBJ1-2, with a tentative D call TRBD1 (6 bases). V gave up 5 bases and J gave up 4 bases, with 17 bases separating them. From germline, CDR1 is MNHEY and CDR2 SVGAGI. The CDR3 has 15 residues. The CDR3 coding sequence is TGTGCCAGCAGTCCTTCCTGGGGACATCGCTATGGCTACACCTTC. This sequence encodes CASSPSWGHRYGYTF.

The V gene is TRBV30, the J gene TRBJ2-1, with D unresolved. The CDR3 runs 14 residues. Between the trimmed V and J ends, which lost 4 bases and 7 bases, there was a span of 17 bases. The germline V gene has CDR1 GTSNPN and CDR2 SVGIG (reference sequence). This CDR3 is CAWNGRASVNEQFF. CDR3 in DNA: TGTGCCTGGAACGGAAGGGCTAGTGTAAATGAGCAGTTCTTC.

The chain joins TRBV28 to TRBJ1-5; TRBD1 agrees at 10 bases. CDR1 and CDR2 from the germline V gene are MDHEN and SYDVKM. CDR3 length: 15 amino acids. J was trimmed by 2 bases and V by 7 bases; bases with no gene match: 5. In nucleotides, the CDR3 is TGTGCCAGCACCCCGACAGGGGGCGGCAATCAGCCCCAGCATTTT. The encoded protein is CASTPTGGGNQPQHF.

The chain combines TRBV9 with TRBJ1-5; D uncertain. This CDR3 region has 15 residues. Germline V gives CDR1 SGDLS, CDR2 YYNGEE. V was trimmed by 4 bases and J by 1 base, leaving 12 bases between them. The chain's CDR3 is CASSPDGVSNQPQHF. DNA for the CDR3: TGTGCCAGCAGCCCGGACGGGGTGAGCAATCAGCCCCAGCATTTT.

This clone appeared a single time. V gene TRBV29-1 combines with J gene TRBJ1-1; TRBD1 matches at 9 bases. CDR1 is SQVTM and CDR2 is ANQGSEA in the germline V gene. V was pared by 4 bases and J by 0 bases, with 3 bases of the junction left unmatched. The CDR3 is 14 amino acids. CDR3 protein: CSVAGTGMNTEAFF. The CDR3 nucleotides are TGCAGCGTTGCTGGGACAGGGATGAACACTGAAGCTTTCTTT.

This chain connects TRBV7-3 to TRBJ2-7, with 12 bases identical to TRBD2. Germline trimming cut 5 bases from V and 2 bases from J; bases unmatched to any gene: 7. CDR3 length equals 16 residues. The germline V gene has CDR1 SGHTA and CDR2 FQGTGA. CDR3 region: CASSPTTSGGTYEQYF. The CDR3 DNA sequence: TGTGCCAGCAGCCCGACGACTAGCGGGGGAACCTACGAGCAGTACTTC.

This clone showed up just once. This chain's CDR3 is CASSPYPEKLFF. CDR3 DNA sequence: TGTGCCAGCTCACCTTATCCTGAAAAACTGTTTTTT. The chain uses TRBV18 and TRBJ1-4; D gene unclear. V dropped 3 bases and J dropped 7 bases, with 6 bases sitting between them. Germline CDR1 is KGHSH and CDR2 is LQKENI. CDR3 length equals 12 residues.

The chain uses TRBV9 and TRBJ1-1, with 7 positions matching TRBD1. The CDR3 extends over 15 amino acids. Germline V CDR1 and CDR2: SGDLS, YYNGEE. V shed 8 bases, J shed 0 bases, and the junction held 10 bases outside the gene matches. CDR3 bases: TGTGCCAGTGGACAGGCAGTTATGCTGAACACTGAAGCTTTCTTT. Protein sequence: CASGQAVMLNTEAFF.

This rearrangement joins TRBV5-4 to TRBJ2-7, with TRBD1 matching over 8 bases. Germline lookup yields CDR1 SGHNT and CDR2 YYREEE (reference sequence). The V gene end was trimmed by 2 bases and the J gene end by 2 bases; junction bases not matched to a gene: 6. CDR3 length equals 15 residues. CDR3 amino acids: CASSFKQGGTYEQYF. In nucleotides, the CDR3 is TGTGCCAGCAGCTTTAAACAGGGGGGCACCTACGAGCAGTACTTC.

This chain joins TRBV9 and TRBJ2-3; possible D gene TRBD1, 6 bases. The length of the CDR3 is 14 residues. The V gene lost 3 bases and the J gene lost 4 bases, with 12 bases spanning the gap. Germline CDR1 SGDLS, CDR2 YYNGEE. The CDR3 here is CASSEVPGADTQYF. The CDR3 DNA is TGTGCCAGCAGCGAGGTCCCAGGGGCAGATACGCAGTATTTT.

The count of this clone is one. V and J are TRBV30 and TRBJ1-4, with 12 positions matching TRBD1. The CDR3 contains 17 residues. The ends lost 1 base at V and 7 bases at J; junction bases unmatched: 10. CDR1 and CDR2 from the germline V gene are GTSNPN and SVGIG (reference sequence). This CDR3 reads CAWSGRRDRGLFEKLFF. The CDR3, as DNA: TGTGCCTGGAGTGGCCGCCGGGACAGGGGGCTTTTTGAAAAACTGTTTTTT. Supplemented by reference TRBV30 and TRBJ1-4, the full variable domain reads SQTIHQWPATLVQPVGSPLSLECTVEGTSNPNLYWYRQAAGRGLQLLFYSVGIGQISSEVPQNLSASRPQDRQFILSSKKLLLSDSGFYLCAWSGRRDRGLFEKLFFGSGTQLSVL.

This chain uses TRBV3-1 (or the pseudogene TRBV3-2) with TRBJ2-5; 9 bases line up with TRBD2. The ends lost 4 bases at V and 3 bases at J; junction bases unmatched: 3. CDR1 and CDR2 from the germline V gene are LGHDT and YNNKEL (reference sequence). CDR3 length: 14 amino acids. The CDR3 sequence is CASSPAGGKETQYF. The CDR3 DNA follows: TGTGCCAGCAGCCCCGCGGGAGGGAAAGAGACCCAGTACTTC.

This chain joins TRBV6-2 or TRBV6-3 and TRBJ1-5; no reliable D call. V lost 0 bases to trimming and J lost 2 bases, with 8 bases between them. Germline V gene lookup returns CDR1 MNHEY and CDR2 SVGEGT. This CDR3 spans 15 amino acids. CDR3 region: CASSYSPGGNQPQHF. For the CDR3, the DNA is TGTGCCAGCAGTTACTCGCCCGGGGGCAATCAGCCCCAGCATTTT.

The gene calls are TRBV10-3 and TRBJ2-7, with 7 bases matching TRBD2. This CDR3 spans 16 amino acids. Germline V lookup: CDR1 ENHRY, CDR2 SYGVKD. V gave up 0 bases and J gave up 2 bases; unmatched junction bases: 7. The CDR3 DNA follows: TGTGCCATCAGTGAGTCGTCCGGGACTAAGACCTACGAGCAGTACTTC. Encoded protein: CAISESSGTKTYEQYF.